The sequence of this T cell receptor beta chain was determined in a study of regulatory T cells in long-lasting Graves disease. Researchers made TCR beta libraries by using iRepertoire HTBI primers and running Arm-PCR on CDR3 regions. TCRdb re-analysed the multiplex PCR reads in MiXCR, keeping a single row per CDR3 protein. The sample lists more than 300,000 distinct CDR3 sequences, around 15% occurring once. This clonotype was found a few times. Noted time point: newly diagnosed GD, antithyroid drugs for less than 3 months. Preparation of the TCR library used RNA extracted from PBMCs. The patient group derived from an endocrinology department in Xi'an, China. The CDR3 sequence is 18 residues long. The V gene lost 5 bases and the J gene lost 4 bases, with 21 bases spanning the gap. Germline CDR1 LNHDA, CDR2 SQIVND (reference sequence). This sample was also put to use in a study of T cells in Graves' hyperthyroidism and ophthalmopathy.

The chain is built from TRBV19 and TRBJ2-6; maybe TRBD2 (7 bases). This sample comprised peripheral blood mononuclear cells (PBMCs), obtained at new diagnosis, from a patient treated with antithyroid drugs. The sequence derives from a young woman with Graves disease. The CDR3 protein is CASSPRTGGGSGANVLTF. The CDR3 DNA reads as TGTGCCAGTAGTCCCCGGACGGGGGGCGGTTCGGGGGCCAACGTCCTGACTTTC.